The sample holds one count of the clone carrying this T cell receptor (beta chain). This sample was taken from a study of cytotoxic CD8 clonotypes in ibrutinib-treated CLL. With cryopreserved PBMCs as the source, about 2.2 micrograms of genomic DNA went to TCR beta libraries. The V gene's germline CDR1 is SGHRS and CDR2 YFSETQ. V shed 1 base and J shed 0 bases, with 11 bases lying between them. The CDR3 length is 15 residues. Generated by immunoSEQ multiplex PCR, the TCRdb table keeps only in-frame clones and is missing some. The sample has fewer than 70,000 clones, about 65% seen once. Sequencing used PBMCs, obtained after 12 months of ibrutinib treatment. The source is a human donor with chronic lymphocytic leukemia. V and J are TRBV5-1 and TRBJ2-7, with D tentatively TRBD2 (5 bases). The CDR3 region is CASSLSPGISYEQYF. CDR3 in DNA: TGCGCCAGCAGCTTGTCCCCGGGAATCTCCTACGAGCAGTACTTC.